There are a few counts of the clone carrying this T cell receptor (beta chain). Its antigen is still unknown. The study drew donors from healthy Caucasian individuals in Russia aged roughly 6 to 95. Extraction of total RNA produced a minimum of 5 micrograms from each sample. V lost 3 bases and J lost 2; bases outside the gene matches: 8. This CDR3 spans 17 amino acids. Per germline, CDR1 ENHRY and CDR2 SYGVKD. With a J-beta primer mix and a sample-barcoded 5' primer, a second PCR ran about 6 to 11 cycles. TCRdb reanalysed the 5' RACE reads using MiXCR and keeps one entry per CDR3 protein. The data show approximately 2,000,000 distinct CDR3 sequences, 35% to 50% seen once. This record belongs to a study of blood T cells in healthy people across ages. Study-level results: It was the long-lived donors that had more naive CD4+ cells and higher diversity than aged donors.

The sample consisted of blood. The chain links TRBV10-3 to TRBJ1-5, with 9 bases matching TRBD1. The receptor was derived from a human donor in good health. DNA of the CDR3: TGTGCCATCAGTGAAACCGGGACAGGGTTGGGCAATCAGCCCCAGCATTTT. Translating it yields CAISETGTGLGNQPQHF.